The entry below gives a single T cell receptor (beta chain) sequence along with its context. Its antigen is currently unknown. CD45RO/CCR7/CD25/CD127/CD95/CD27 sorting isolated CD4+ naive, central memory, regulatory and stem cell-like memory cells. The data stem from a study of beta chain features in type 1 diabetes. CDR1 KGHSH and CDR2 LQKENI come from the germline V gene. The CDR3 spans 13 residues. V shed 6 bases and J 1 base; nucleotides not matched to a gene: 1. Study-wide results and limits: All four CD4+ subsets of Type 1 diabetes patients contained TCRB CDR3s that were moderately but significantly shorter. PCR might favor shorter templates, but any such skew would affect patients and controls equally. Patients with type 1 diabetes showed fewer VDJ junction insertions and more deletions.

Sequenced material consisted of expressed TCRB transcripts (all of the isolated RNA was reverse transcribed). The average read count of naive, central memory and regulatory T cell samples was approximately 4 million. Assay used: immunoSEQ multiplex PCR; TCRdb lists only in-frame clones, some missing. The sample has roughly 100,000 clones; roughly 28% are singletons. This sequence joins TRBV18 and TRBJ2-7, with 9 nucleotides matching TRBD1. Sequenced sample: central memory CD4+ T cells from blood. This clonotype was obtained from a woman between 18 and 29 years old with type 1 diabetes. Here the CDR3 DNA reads TGTGCCAGCTCGGGGACAGGGTCCTACGAGCAGTACGTC. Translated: CASSGTGSYEQYV.